This TCR beta chain was profiled in a study of T cells in Graves' hyperthyroidism and ophthalmopathy. This CDR3 contains 16 residues. CDR1 and CDR2 from the germline V gene are MNHEY and SMNVEV (reference sequence). Germline trimming cut 5 bases from V and 2 bases from J; bases unmatched to any gene: 6. This clonotype has at least ten counts. TCR beta CDR3 region amplification was performed from RNA transcripts. A first-round RT-PCR of the TCR CDR3 used the HTBI primer set. TCRdb reanalysed the multiplex PCR reads using MiXCR and keeps one entry per CDR3 protein. This table has a few hundred thousand distinct CDR3 sequences, 14% appearing once.

The sequence derives from a woman under 40 with Graves' ophthalmopathy. Sequenced sample: blood. This chain uses TRBV27 with TRBJ2-3, with 11 nucleotides matching TRBD2. In DNA form, the CDR3 reads TGTGCCAGCAGTCCGCGACTAGCGGGGTTCACAGATACGCAGTATTTT. Its protein product is CASSPRLAGFTDTQYF.